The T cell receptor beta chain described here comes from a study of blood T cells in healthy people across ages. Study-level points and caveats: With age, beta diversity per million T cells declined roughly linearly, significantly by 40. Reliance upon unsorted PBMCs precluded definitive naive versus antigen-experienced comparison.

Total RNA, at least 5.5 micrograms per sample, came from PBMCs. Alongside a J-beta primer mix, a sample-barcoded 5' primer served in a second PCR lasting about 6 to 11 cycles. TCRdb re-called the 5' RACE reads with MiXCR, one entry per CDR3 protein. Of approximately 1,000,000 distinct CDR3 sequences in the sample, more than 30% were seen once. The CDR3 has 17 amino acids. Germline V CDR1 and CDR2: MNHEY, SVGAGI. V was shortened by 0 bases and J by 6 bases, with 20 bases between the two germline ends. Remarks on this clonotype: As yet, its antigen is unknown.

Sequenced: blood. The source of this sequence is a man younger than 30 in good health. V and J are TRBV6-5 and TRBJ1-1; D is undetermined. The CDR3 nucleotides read TGTGCCAGCAGTTACTCATTACCTACGGGTATTCACGCTGAAGCTTTCTTT. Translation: CASSYSLPTGIHAEAFF.